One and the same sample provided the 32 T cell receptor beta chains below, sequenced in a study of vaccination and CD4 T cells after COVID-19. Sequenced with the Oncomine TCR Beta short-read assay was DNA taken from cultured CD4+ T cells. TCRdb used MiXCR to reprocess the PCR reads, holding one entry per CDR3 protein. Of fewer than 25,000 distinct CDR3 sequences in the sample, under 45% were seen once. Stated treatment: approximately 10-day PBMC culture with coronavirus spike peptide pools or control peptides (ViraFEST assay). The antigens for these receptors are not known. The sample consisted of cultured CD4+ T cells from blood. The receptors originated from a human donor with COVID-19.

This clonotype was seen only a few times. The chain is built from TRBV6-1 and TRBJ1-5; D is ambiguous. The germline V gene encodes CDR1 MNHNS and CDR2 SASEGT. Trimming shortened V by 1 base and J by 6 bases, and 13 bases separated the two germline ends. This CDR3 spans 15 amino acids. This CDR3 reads CASSEVSSTSQPQHF. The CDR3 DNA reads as TGTGCCAGCAGTGAAGTTTCGTCAACGAGTCAGCCCCAGCATTTT.

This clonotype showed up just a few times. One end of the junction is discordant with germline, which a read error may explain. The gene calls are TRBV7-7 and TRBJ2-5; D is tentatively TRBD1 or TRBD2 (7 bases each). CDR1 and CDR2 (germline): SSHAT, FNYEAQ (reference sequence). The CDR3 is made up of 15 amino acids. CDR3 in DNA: TGTGCTAGCAGCTTAATGCAGGGGGAGGGAGAGACCCAGTACTTC. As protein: CASSLMQGEGETQYF. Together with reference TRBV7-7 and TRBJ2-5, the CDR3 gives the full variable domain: GAGVSQSPRYKVTKRGQDVTLRCDPISSHATLYWYQQALGQGPEFLTYFNYEAQPDKSGLPSDRFSAERPEGSISTLTIQRTEQRDSAMYRCASSLMQGEGETQYFGPGTRLLVL.

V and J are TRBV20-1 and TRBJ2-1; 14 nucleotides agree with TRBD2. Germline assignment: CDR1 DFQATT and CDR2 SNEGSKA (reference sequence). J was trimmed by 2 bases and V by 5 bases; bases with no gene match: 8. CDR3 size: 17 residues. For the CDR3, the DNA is TGCAGTGCTCGGAGACTAGCGGGGGGGCGGACCTACAATGAGCAGTTCTTC. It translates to CSARRLAGGRTYNEQFF.

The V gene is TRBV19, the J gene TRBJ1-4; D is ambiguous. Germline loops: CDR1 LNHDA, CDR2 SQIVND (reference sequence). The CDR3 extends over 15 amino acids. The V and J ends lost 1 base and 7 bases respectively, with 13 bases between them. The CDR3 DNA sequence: TGTGCCAGTAGTATAGTAACGGGAGGAATTGAAAAACTGTTTTTT. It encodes CASSIVTGGIEKLFF.

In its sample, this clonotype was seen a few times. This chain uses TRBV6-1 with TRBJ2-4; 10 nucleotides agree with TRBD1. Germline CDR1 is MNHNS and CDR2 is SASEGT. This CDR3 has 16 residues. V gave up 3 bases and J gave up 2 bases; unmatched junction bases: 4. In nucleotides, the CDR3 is TGTGCCAGCAGTGACCGGACAGGGGGTTCCAAAAACATTCAGTACTTC. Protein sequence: CASSDRTGGSKNIQYF.

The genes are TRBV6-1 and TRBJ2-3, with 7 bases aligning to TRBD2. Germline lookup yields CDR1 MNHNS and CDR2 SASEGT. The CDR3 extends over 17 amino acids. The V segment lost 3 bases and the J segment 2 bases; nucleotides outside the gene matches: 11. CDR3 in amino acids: CASSDTDGGSYTDTQYF. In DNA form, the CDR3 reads TGTGCCAGCAGTGATACGGACGGGGGGTCTTACACAGATACGCAGTATTTT.

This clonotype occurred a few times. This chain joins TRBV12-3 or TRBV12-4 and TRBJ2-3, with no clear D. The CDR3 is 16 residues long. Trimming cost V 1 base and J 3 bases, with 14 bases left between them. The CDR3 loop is CASSLDATLGTDTQYF. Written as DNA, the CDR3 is TGTGCCAGCAGTTTAGATGCCACTTTAGGAACAGATACGCAGTATTTT.

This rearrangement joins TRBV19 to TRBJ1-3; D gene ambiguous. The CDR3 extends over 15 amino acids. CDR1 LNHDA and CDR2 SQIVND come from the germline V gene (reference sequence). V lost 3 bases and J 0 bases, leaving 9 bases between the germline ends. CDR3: CASSMWASSGNTIYF. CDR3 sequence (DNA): TGTGCCAGTAGTATGTGGGCGAGCTCTGGAAACACCATATATTTT.

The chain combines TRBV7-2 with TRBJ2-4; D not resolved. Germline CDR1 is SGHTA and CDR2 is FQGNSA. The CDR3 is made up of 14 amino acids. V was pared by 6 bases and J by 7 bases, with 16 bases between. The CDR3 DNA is TGTGCCAGCAGACCGACCCCCCTAGGGAACATTCAGTACTTC. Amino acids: CASRPTPLGNIQYF.

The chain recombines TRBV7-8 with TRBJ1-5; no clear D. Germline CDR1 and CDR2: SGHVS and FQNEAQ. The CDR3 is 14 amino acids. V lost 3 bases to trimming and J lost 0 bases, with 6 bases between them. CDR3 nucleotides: TGTGCCAGCAGCTTGAGCCTTAGCAATCAGCCCCAGCATTTT. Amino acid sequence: CASSLSLSNQPQHF.

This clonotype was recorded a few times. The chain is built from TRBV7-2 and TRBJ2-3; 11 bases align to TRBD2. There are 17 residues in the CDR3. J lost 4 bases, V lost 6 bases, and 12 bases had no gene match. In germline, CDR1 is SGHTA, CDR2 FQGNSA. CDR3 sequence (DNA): TGTGCCAGCAGTTCTAGCGGGGGGCTGAGTATCGCAGATACGCAGTATTTT. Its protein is CASSSSGGLSIADTQYF.

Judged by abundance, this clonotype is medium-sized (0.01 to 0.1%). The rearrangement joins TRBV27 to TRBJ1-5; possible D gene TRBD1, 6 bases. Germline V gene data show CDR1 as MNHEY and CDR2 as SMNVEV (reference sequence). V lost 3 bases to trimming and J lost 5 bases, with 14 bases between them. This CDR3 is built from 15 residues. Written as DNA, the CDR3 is TGTGCCAGCAGTTTGGGTACCAGGGGCCATCAGCCCCAGCATTTT. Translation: CASSLGTRGHQPQHF.

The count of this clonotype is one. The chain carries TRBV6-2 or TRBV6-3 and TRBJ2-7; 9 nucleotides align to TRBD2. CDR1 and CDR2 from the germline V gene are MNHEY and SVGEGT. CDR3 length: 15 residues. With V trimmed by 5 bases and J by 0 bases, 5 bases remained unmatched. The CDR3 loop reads CASSPSGGNSYEQYF. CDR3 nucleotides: TGTGCCAGCAGTCCGAGCGGGGGGAACTCCTACGAGCAGTACTTC.

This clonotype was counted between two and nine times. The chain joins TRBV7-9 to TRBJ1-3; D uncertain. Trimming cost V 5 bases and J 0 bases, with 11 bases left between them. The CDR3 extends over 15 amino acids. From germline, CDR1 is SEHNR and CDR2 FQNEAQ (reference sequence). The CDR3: CASSLPLVSGNTIYF. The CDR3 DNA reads TGTGCCAGCAGCCTCCCCCTGGTCTCTGGAAACACCATATATTTT.

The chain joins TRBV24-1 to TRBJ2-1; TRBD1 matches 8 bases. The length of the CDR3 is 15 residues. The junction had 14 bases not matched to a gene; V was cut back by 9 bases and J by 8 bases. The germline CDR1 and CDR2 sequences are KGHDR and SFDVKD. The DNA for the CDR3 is TGTGCCACCGGAGAAGACAGGGGCATGCTAGATGAGCAGTTCTTC. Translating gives CATGEDRGMLDEQFF.

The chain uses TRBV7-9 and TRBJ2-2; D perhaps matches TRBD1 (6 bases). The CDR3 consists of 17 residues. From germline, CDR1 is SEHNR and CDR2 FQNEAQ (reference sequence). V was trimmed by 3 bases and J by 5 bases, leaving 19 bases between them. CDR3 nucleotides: TGTGCCAGCAGCTTCTTCGGACCGACCAGGGGTACCGGGGAGCTGTTTTTT. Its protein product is CASSFFGPTRGTGELFF. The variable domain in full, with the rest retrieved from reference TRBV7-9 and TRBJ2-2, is DTGVSQNPRHKITKRGQNVTFRCDPISEHNRLYWYRQTLGQGPEFLTYFQNEAQLEKSRLLSDRFSAERPKGSFSTLEIQRTEQGDSAMYLCASSFFGPTRGTGELFFGEGSRLTVL.

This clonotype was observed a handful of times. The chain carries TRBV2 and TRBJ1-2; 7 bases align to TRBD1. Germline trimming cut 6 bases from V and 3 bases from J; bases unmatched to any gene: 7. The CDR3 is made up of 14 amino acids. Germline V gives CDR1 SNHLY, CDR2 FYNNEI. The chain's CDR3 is CASSVRDSDYGYTF. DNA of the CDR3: TGTGCCAGCAGCGTCCGGGACAGCGACTATGGCTACACCTTC.

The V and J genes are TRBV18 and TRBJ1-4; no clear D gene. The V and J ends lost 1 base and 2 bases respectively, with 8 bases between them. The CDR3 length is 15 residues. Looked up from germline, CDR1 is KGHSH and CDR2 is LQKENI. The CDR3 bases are TGTGCCAGCTCACCACTTCCGCGTACTAATGAAAAACTGTTTTTT. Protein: CASSPLPRTNEKLFF.

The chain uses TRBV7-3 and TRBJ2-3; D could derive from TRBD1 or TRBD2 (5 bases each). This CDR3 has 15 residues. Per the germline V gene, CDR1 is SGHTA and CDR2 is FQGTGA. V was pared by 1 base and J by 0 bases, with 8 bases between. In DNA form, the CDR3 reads TGTGCCAGCAGCTTAAGGGGCGGGAGCACAGATACGCAGTATTTT. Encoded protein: CASSLRGGSTDTQYF.

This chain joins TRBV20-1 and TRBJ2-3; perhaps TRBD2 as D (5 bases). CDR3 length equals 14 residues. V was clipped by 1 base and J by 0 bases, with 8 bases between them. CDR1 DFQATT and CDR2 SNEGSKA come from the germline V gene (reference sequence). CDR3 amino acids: CSARGTGSTDTQYF. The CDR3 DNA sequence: TGCAGTGCTAGAGGAACGGGAAGCACAGATACGCAGTATTTT.

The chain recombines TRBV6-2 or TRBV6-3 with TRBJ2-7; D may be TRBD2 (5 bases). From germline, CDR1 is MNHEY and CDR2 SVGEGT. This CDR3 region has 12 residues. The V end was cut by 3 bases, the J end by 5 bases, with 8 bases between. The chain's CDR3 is CASSYETNEQYF. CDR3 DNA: TGTGCCAGCAGTTATGAGACTAACGAGCAGTACTTC.

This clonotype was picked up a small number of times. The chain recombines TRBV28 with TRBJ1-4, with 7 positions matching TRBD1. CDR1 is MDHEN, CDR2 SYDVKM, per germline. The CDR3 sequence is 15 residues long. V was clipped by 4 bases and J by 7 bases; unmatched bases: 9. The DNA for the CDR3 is TGTGCCAGCAGTTCGGGAGACAGGGAACGTGAAAAACTGTTTTTT. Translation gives CASSSGDREREKLFF.

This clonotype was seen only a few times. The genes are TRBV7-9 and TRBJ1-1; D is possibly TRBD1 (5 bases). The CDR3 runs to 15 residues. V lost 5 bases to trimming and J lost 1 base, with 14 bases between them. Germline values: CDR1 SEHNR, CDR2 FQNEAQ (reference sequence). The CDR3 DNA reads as TGTGCCAGCAGCCCTAGACAGAACCCGAACACTGAAGCTTTCTTT. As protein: CASSPRQNPNTEAFF. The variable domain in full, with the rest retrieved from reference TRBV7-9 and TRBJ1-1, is DTGVSQNPRHKITKRGQNVTFRCDPISEHNRLYWYRQTLGQGPEFLTYFQNEAQLEKSRLLSDRFSAERPKGSFSTLEIQRTEQGDSAMYLCASSPRQNPNTEAFFGQGTRLTVV.

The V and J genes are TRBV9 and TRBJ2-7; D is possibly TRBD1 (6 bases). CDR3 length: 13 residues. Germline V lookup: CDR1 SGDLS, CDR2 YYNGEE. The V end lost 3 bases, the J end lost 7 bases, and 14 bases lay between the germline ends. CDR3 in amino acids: CASSEGTFGEQYF. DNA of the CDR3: TGTGCCAGCAGCGAGGGGACATTTGGGGAGCAGTACTTC. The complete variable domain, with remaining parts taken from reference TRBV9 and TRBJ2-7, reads DSGVTQTPKHLITATGQRVTLRCSPRSGDLSVYWYQQSLDQGLQFLIQYYNGEERAKGNILERFSAQQFPDLHSELNLSSLELGDSALYFCASSEGTFGEQYFGPGTRLTVT.

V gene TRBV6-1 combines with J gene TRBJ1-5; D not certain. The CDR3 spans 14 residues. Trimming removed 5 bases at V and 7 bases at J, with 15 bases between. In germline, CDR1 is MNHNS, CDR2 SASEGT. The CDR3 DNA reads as TGTGCCAGCAGTCCACCCGGGAGTCGACAGCCCCAGCATTTT. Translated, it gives CASSPPGSRQPQHF.

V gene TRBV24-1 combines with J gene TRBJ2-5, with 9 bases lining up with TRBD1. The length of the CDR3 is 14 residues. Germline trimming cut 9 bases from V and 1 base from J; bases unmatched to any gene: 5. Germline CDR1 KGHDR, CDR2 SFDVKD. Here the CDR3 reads CATGGTGSQETQYF. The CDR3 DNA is TGTGCCACCGGCGGGACAGGGAGCCAAGAGACCCAGTACTTC.

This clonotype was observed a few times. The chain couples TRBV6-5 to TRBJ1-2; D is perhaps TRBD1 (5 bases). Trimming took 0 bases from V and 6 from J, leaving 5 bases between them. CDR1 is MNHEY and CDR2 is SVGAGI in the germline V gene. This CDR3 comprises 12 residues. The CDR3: CASSYSGDGYTF. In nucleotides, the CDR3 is TGTGCCAGCAGTTACTCGGGGGATGGCTACACCTTC.

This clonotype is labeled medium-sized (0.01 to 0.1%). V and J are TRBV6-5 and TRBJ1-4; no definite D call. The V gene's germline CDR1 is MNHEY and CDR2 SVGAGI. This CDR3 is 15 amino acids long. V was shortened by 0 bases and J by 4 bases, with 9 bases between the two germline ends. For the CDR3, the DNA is TGTGCCAGCAGTTACTCGTTAATACATAATGAAAAACTGTTTTTT. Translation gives CASSYSLIHNEKLFF.

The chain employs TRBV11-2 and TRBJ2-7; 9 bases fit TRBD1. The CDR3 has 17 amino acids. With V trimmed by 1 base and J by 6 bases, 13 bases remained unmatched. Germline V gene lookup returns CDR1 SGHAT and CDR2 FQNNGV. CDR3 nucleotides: TGTGCCAGCAGCTTAGCTCTTAGGGACACAGGGGGCGGCGAGCAGTACTTC. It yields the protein CASSLALRDTGGGEQYF. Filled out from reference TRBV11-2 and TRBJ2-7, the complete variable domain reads EAGVAQSPRYKIIEKRQSVAFWCNPISGHATLYWYQQILGQGPKLLIQFQNNGVVDDSQLPKDRFSAERLKGVDSTLKIQPAKLEDSAVYLCASSLALRDTGGGEQYFGPGTRLTVT.

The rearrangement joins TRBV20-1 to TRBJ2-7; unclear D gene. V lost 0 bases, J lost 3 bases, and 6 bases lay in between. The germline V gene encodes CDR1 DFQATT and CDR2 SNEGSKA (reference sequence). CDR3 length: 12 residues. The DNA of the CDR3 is TGCAGTGCTAGAGATGTCAGCTACGAGCAGTACTTC. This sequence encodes CSARDVSYEQYF.

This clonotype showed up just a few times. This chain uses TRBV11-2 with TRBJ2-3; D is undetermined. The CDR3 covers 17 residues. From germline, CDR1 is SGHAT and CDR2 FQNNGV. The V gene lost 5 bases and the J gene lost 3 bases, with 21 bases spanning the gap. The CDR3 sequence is CASSPHPTTHRTDTQYF. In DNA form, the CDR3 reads TGTGCCAGCAGCCCCCACCCGACCACCCACAGAACAGATACGCAGTATTTT.

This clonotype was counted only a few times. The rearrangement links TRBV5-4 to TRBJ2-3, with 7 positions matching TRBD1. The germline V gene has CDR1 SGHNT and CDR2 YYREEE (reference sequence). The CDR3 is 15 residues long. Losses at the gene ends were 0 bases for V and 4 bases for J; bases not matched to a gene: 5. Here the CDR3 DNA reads TGTGCCAGCAGCTTGGAAGGGGGCGGCGCAGATACGCAGTATTTT. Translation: CASSLEGGGADTQYF.